The 19 T cell receptor beta chains given below trace back to one sample, sequenced in a study of blood T cell repertoires in COVID-19. TCRdb's copy holds only in-frame clones and misses some; the assay was immunoSEQ multiplex PCR. The sample holds about 83,000 clones, around 90% seen once. Specimen: peripheral blood. All receptors derive from a woman between 45 and 65 years old with active or convalescent COVID-19.

This clone was observed once. The chain joins TRBV14 to TRBJ1-1; 8 nucleotides line up with TRBD1. The CDR3 length is 15 residues. The junction had 3 bases not matched to a gene; V was cut back by 3 bases and J by 0 bases. The germline V gene has CDR1 SGHDN and CDR2 FVKESK. The CDR3 here is CASSHLDRVNTEAFF. Here the CDR3 DNA reads TGTGCCAGCAGCCACCTGGACAGGGTGAACACTGAAGCTTTCTTT.

The table lists this clone with a count of one. V usage is TRBV18 and J usage is TRBJ1-4, with D perhaps TRBD1 (5 bases). The CDR3 is 13 residues long. Germline V gene data show CDR1 as KGHSH and CDR2 as LQKENI. V lost 5 bases to trimming and J lost 8 bases, with 12 bases between them. The CDR3 bases are TGTGCCAGCTCATCAGGGATATGGGAAAAACTGTTTTTT. Amino acid sequence: CASSSGIWEKLFF.

The V and J genes are TRBV29-1 and TRBJ1-1; weak D call: TRBD1 (6 bases). V gave up 4 bases and J gave up 0 bases, with 15 bases separating them. There are 15 residues in the CDR3. The germline CDR1 and CDR2 sequences are SQVTM and ANQGSEA. The chain's CDR3 is CSVVNRDTMNTEAFF. DNA for the CDR3: TGCAGCGTTGTGAACAGGGATACTATGAACACTGAAGCTTTCTTT.

This chain links TRBV4-2 with TRBJ1-2, with D uncertain. The CDR3 sequence is 11 residues long. Germline-derived CDR1 and CDR2 are LGHNA and YNFKEQ. Trimming cost V 3 bases and J 14 bases, with 13 bases left between them. The CDR3 coding sequence is TGTGCCAGCAGCCAGGAGGCGTCTCGGACCTTC. This sequence encodes CASSQEASRTF.

This clone was recorded only once. The chain employs TRBV19 and TRBJ2-7, with 9 nucleotides matching TRBD1. Germline V CDR1 and CDR2: LNHDA, SQIVND (reference sequence). V lost 3 bases to trimming and J lost 1 base; unmatched junction nucleotides: 4. CDR3 length equals 15 residues. As DNA, the CDR3 is TGTGCCAGTAGTATGATAGGACAGGGGTCCTACGAGCAGTACTTC. Translated: CASSMIGQGSYEQYF.

The sample holds one count of this clone. V gene TRBV5-1 combines with J gene TRBJ2-3, with 10 bases identical to TRBD2. This CDR3 contains 15 residues. Germline values: CDR1 SGHRS, CDR2 YFSETQ. Trimming took 4 bases from V and 5 from J; bases not matched to a gene: 7. CDR3 in amino acids: CASSPTSGWGDTQYF. The CDR3 bases are TGCGCCAGCAGCCCGACTAGCGGGTGGGGAGATACGCAGTATTTT.

V usage is TRBV5-8 and J usage is TRBJ2-6; TRBD1 aligns across 9 bases. The CDR3 is 17 amino acids. V trimming: 3 bases; J trimming: 2 bases; junction bases outside the gene matches: 6. Per germline, CDR1 SGHTS and CDR2 YDEGEE. This CDR3 reads CASSSGTGNPGANVLTF. Here the CDR3 DNA reads TGTGCCAGCAGCTCCGGGACAGGGAACCCTGGGGCCAACGTCCTGACTTTC. Complete variable domain (other parts from reference TRBV5-8 and TRBJ2-6): EAGVTQSPTHLIKTRGQQATLRCSPISGHTSVYWYQQALGLGLQFLLWYDEGEERNRGNFPPRFSGRQFPNYSSELNVNALELEDSALYLCASSSGTGNPGANVLTFGAGSRLTVL.

This clone appeared a few times. The chain carries TRBV2 and TRBJ2-1, with TRBD2 as a possible D gene (5 bases). The CDR3 has 11 residues. Trimming took off 4 bases at V and 9 bases at J, with 7 bases between the two ends. The germline V gene has CDR1 SNHLY and CDR2 FYNNEI. The CDR3: CASSGEGEQFF. CDR3 DNA sequence: TGTGCCAGCAGTGGCGAGGGTGAGCAGTTCTTC.

This chain links TRBV15 with TRBJ2-5; 7 nucleotides align to TRBD1. The germline CDR1 and CDR2 sequences are LNHNV and YYDKDF (reference sequence). The CDR3 contains 14 residues. Trimming took 5 bases from V and 6 from J; bases not matched to a gene: 9. The CDR3 DNA reads as TGTGCCACCAGCGTATCCTGGGGACAGCAGACCCAGTACTTC. Residues: CATSVSWGQQTQYF.

The chain combines TRBV19 with TRBJ2-7; the D gene is possibly TRBD1 (5 bases). The CDR3 has 13 residues. Germline V gives CDR1 LNHDA, CDR2 SQIVND (reference sequence). V was cut by 7 bases and J by 4 bases, with 14 bases left in between. The CDR3 coding sequence is TGTGCCAGTAAGAGAAAAGGGGTGTACGAGCAGTACTTC. Translation: CASKRKGVYEQYF.

V gene TRBV28 combines with J gene TRBJ1-5; D remains ambiguous. V lost 8 bases, J lost 4 bases, and 9 bases lay in between. The CDR3 extends over 12 amino acids. Germline V gives CDR1 MDHEN, CDR2 SYDVKM. This CDR3 reads CASFVGNQPQHF. CDR3 coding DNA: TGTGCCAGCTTCGTCGGGAATCAGCCCCAGCATTTT.

This chain links TRBV7-2 with TRBJ1-4, with D unclear. Germline V gene data show CDR1 as SGHTA and CDR2 as FQGNSA. The CDR3 has 16 amino acids. V was clipped by 3 bases and J by 3 bases, with 14 bases between them. In nucleotides, the CDR3 is TGTGCCAGCAGCTTTCTTGCGGGAAAGGCTAATGAAAAACTGTTTTTT. This codes for CASSFLAGKANEKLFF.

This chain connects TRBV2 to TRBJ1-1; 8 bases agree with TRBD1. Germline values: CDR1 SNHLY, CDR2 FYNNEI. V shed 7 bases, J shed 4 bases, and the junction held 8 bases outside the gene matches. This CDR3 is built from 14 residues. For the CDR3, the DNA is TGTGCCAGCAAAGAACAGGGGGTAGGCACTGAAGCTTTCTTT. Protein: CASKEQGVGTEAFF.

The rearrangement links TRBV19 to TRBJ1-5; a possible D gene is TRBD1 (6 bases). Trimming took off 0 bases at V and 0 bases at J, with 15 bases between the two ends. CDR3 length: 18 residues. Germline V gives CDR1 LNHDA, CDR2 SQIVND (reference sequence). The CDR3 is CASSIEGRDMYSNQPQHF. The CDR3 region has the DNA TGTGCCAGTAGTATAGAGGGCCGGGACATGTATAGCAATCAGCCCCAGCATTTT.

The chain joins TRBV3-1 (or the pseudogene TRBV3-2) to TRBJ1-1; tentative D call: TRBD1 (6 bases). V lost 6 bases and J 6 bases, leaving 11 bases between the germline ends. The CDR3 contains 12 residues. Germline-derived CDR1 and CDR2 are LGHDT and YNNKEL (reference sequence). In DNA form, the CDR3 reads TGTGCCAGCAGACAGGGTCGCGCTGAAGCTTTCTTT. It translates to CASRQGRAEAFF.

V and J are TRBV29-1 and TRBJ1-5; perhaps TRBD1 as D (6 bases). V was cut by 6 bases and J by 1 base, with 7 bases left in between. The germline gives CDR1 SQVTM, CDR2 ANQGSEA. The CDR3 sequence is 12 residues long. The CDR3 DNA reads as TGCAGCGTCGGACAGAGCAATCAGCCCCAGCATTTT. Translated: CSVGQSNQPQHF.

The chain links TRBV19 to TRBJ1-3, with TRBD1 matching over 9 bases. CDR3 length: 16 residues. V shed 10 bases and J 1 base; nucleotides not matched to a gene: 11. CDR1 is LNHDA, CDR2 SQIVND, per germline (reference sequence). CDR3 in DNA: TGTGCCACCCAGGGGGGACAGGGAAGGTCTGGAAACACCATATATTTT. This translates into CATQGGQGRSGNTIYF.

The rearrangement uses TRBV3-1 (or the pseudogene TRBV3-2) and TRBJ1-3; 8 bases align to TRBD1. V was clipped by 4 bases and J by 1 base; unmatched bases: 3. Germline CDR1 LGHDT, CDR2 YNNKEL (reference sequence). The CDR3 covers 15 residues. CDR3 residues: CASSLQGASGNTIYF. In nucleotides, the CDR3 is TGTGCCAGCAGCCTCCAGGGGGCGTCTGGAAACACCATATATTTT.

This chain uses TRBV9 with TRBJ2-2; 11 nucleotides agree with TRBD1. The CDR3 runs to 19 residues. Losses at the gene ends were 0 bases for V and 5 bases for J; bases not matched to a gene: 12. Germline V CDR1 and CDR2: SGDLS, YYNGEE. The CDR3 DNA is TGTGCCAGCAGCGTAGGGGCCCTACCGGGACAGGGGGAAACCGGGGAGCTGTTTTTT. Amino acid sequence: CASSVGALPGQGETGELFF.